This paragraph reports one TCR beta chain. The antigen is undetermined. The data are from a study of shared clonotypes between healthy human individuals. Execution of the assay was at deep level. Here immunoSEQ multiplex PCR was the method, and the copy in TCRdb shows in-frame clones only, minus some. The data hold more than 80,000 clones, with under 80% observed a single time. Trimming pared 4 bases from V and 5 bases from J, leaving 12 bases between. CDR3 length: 13 residues. From germline, CDR1 is SEHNR and CDR2 FQNEAQ (reference sequence). The donors were adults (healthy and HIV-negative) with no recent acute infections or vaccinations. Study results and caveats: Among a handful of donors, roughly 5% of naive CD4 clonotypes were found in common.

This clonotype was sampled from a man younger than 45 in good health. The sample taken for sequencing was memory CD8+ T cells sorted from blood. Subset of the sample: CD45RO+ cells pooled with CCR7-negative TemRA cells. The V call is TRBV7-9, the J call TRBJ2-7; possibly TRBD1 for D (6 bases). CDR3 sequence: CASSSGAPNEQYF. The CDR3 region has the DNA TGTGCCAGCAGCTCAGGGGCGCCCAACGAGCAGTACTTC.